The 5 T cell receptor beta chains below come from one sample, sequenced in a study of blood T cell repertoires in COVID-19. Clones were sequenced by immunoSEQ multiplex PCR, and TCRdb holds only the in-frame ones, with some missing. The sample contains 150,000 to 170,000 clones, about three quarters of which appear only once. Sequencing was performed on peripheral blood. The receptors come from a man aged 80 or over with acute or convalescent COVID-19.

In its sample, this clone was seen once. The chain combines TRBV5-6 with TRBJ1-5, with 8 bases matching TRBD1. The length of the CDR3 is 17 residues. V shed 0 bases, J shed 2 bases, and the junction held 7 bases outside the gene matches. From germline, CDR1 is SGHDT and CDR2 YYEEEE. CDR3 in amino acids: CASSLAGGQGGNQPQHF. Here the CDR3 DNA reads TGTGCCAGCAGCTTGGCCGGAGGACAGGGTGGCAATCAGCCCCAGCATTTT.

CDR3 nucleotides: TGCGCCAGCAGCTCGGAGTGGACAGGAGGCATTAGCACAGATACGCAGTATTTT. It encodes CASSSEWTGGISTDTQYF. This chain links TRBV5-1 with TRBJ2-3; TRBD1 aligns across 7 bases. CDR1 is SGHRS, CDR2 YFSETQ, per germline. The V and J ends lost 3 bases and 0 bases, in that order; junction bases with no gene match: 13. The CDR3 covers 18 residues.

The J gene is TRBJ1-2, the V gene TRBV7-2; D unclear. V was cut by 4 bases and J by 2 bases, with 11 bases left in between. Germline V gene data show CDR1 as SGHTA and CDR2 as FQGNSA. The CDR3 contains 14 residues. This CDR3 reads CASSYGRNNYGYTF. The CDR3 DNA reads TGTGCCAGCAGCTACGGGAGGAACAACTATGGCTACACCTTC. The variable domain in full, completed from reference TRBV7-2 and TRBJ1-2, reads GAGVSQSPSNKVTEKGKDVELRCDPISGHTALYWYRQSLGQGLEFLIYFQGNSAPDKSGLPSDRFSAERTGGSVSTLTIQRTQQEDSAVYLCASSYGRNNYGYTFGSGTRLTVV.

This chain connects TRBV19 to TRBJ1-3; D is undetermined. This CDR3 has 16 amino acids. CDR1 is LNHDA, CDR2 SQIVND, per germline (reference sequence). V was shortened by 7 bases and J by 1 base, with 17 bases between the two germline ends. DNA for the CDR3: TGTGCCAGTATTGGGAACGAGCCGGGATCTGGAAACACCATATATTTT. It encodes CASIGNEPGSGNTIYF.

Points on this clone: Other nucleotide sequences in the sample specify the same CDR3. V gene TRBV30 combines with J gene TRBJ2-7; 11 bases are a match to TRBD2. The V gene's germline CDR1 is GTSNPN and CDR2 SVGIG (reference sequence). V dropped 2 bases and J dropped 6; count of bases not matched to a gene: 3. The CDR3 extends over 13 amino acids. The CDR3: CAWSSLAGGEQYF. DNA of the CDR3: TGTGCCTGGAGTAGTCTAGCGGGGGGCGAGCAGTACTTC.